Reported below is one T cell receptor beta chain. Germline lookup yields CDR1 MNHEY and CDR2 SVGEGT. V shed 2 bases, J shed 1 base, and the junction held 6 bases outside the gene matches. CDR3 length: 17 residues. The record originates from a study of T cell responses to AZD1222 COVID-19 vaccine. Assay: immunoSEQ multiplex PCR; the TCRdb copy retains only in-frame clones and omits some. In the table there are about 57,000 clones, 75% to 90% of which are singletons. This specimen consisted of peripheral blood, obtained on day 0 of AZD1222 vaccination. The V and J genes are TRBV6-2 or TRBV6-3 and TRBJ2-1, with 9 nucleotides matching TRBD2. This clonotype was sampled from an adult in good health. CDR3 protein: CASSYGRSGRSYNEQFF. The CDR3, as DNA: TGTGCCAGCAGTTACGGTAGGAGCGGGAGGTCCTACAATGAGCAGTTCTTC.